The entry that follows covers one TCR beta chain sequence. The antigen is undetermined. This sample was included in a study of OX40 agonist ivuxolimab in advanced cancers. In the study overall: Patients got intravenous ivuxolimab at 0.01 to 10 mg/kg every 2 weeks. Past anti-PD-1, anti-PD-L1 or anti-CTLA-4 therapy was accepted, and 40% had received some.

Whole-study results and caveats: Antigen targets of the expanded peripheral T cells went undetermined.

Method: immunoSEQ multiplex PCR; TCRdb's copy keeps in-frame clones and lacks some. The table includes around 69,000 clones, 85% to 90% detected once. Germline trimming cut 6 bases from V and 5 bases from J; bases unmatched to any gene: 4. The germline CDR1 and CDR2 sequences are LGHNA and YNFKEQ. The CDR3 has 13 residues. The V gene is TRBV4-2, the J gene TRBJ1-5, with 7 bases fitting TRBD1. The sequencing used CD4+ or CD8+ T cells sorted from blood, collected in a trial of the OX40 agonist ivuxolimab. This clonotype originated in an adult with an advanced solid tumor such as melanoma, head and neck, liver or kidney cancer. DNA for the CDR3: TGTGCCAGCAGAAGCAGGGGGGATCAGCCCCAGCATTTT. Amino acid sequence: CASRSRGDQPQHF.